Included here is one T cell receptor beta chain sequence, with context. Its cognate antigen is unknown. These data belong to a study of graft-versus-host responses after intestinal transplantation. Study conclusions and caveats: GvH clones appeared in recipient marrow, some first in ileum or blood.

The assay was immunoSEQ multiplex PCR, and TCRdb's table has in-frame clones only and misses some. The table shows roughly 60,000 clones, with around 90% occurring only once. Trimming removed 4 bases from V and 1 base from J, with 7 bases in between. CDR3 length: 13 amino acids. Germline V gene data show CDR1 as PRHDT and CDR2 as FYEKMQ (reference sequence). This TCR came from a human patient who received an intestinal transplant, so some T cells may come from the graft donor. J is TRBJ1-1 and V is TRBV13; D is perhaps TRBD1 (5 bases). The input for sequencing was PBMCs, taken 26 days after transplant. In nucleotides, the CDR3 is TGTGCCAGCAGCTCCCAGGGGAACACTGAAGCTTTCTTT. Residues: CASSSQGNTEAFF.